Presented here are 24 T cell receptor beta chains from one specimen sequenced in a study of persistence of HIV-infected CD4 T cells. The immunoSEQ assay was version 4, run in survey mode. The repertoire was sequenced with immunoSEQ multiplex PCR; TCRdb's copy has only in-frame clones and lacks some. The data contain just under 20,000 clones, around 78% of them singletons. Their target antigens are unknown. Stimulation used approximately 9.5 ug/mL lysate from CMV-infected fibroblasts. Responding CD4+ T cells were sorted by upregulation of both CD40 ligand and CD69. This sample comprised CD4+ T cells sorted from PBMCs after approximately 18-hour stimulation, obtained from a patient who received antiretroviral therapy. These receptor sequences come from an adult man with HIV who was CMV-seropositive.

This clone was picked up one time. The chain links TRBV5-6 to TRBJ1-5; D possibly corresponds to TRBD1 (6 bases). The CDR3 covers 14 residues. The germline gives CDR1 SGHDT, CDR2 YYEEEE. V was pared by 1 base and J by 5 bases, with 10 bases between. CDR3 in amino acids: CASSLSGAHQPQHF. For the CDR3, the DNA is TGTGCCAGCAGCTTGTCGGGGGCGCATCAGCCCCAGCATTTT.

The chain joins TRBV10-3 to TRBJ2-3; 12 bases match TRBD2. Germline values: CDR1 ENHRY, CDR2 SYGVKD. V shed 3 bases and J 6 bases; nucleotides not matched to a gene: 10. CDR3 length equals 17 residues. CDR3 nucleotides: TGTGCCATCAGTGAAAGACTAGCGGGGGAAAGGGCCGATACGCAGTATTTT. Protein product: CAISERLAGERADTQYF.

This chain uses TRBV28 with TRBJ1-3; 11 bases are a match to TRBD1. Germline lookup yields CDR1 MDHEN and CDR2 SYDVKM. The CDR3 spans 16 residues. With 3 bases clipped from V and 4 bases from J, the junction kept 5 bases outside the gene matches. In DNA, the CDR3 is TGTGCCAGCAGTTTCGGACAGGGGGCGCAAGGAAACACCATATATTTT. Translating gives CASSFGQGAQGNTIYF.

The gene calls are TRBV28 and TRBJ2-6, with D hard to call. The length of the CDR3 is 15 residues. Per germline, CDR1 MDHEN and CDR2 SYDVKM. The V and J ends lost 5 bases and 0 bases respectively, with 8 bases between them. The CDR3 coding sequence is TGTGCCAGCAGTAGTTGGCACTCTGGGGCCAACGTCCTGACTTTC. Translation gives CASSSWHSGANVLTF.

This clone showed up just a few times. The gene calls are TRBV25-1 and TRBJ1-1, with TRBD1 identical over 10 bases. CDR3 length: 16 amino acids. Germline loops: CDR1 MGHDK, CDR2 SYGVNS. Unmatched junction bases numbered 11, after V lost 5 bases and J lost 5 bases. The chain's CDR3 is CASSPDRGGVRTEAFF. CDR3 coding DNA: TGTGCCAGCAGTCCGGACAGGGGGGGTGTGAGGACTGAAGCTTTCTTT. Using reference TRBV25-1 and TRBJ1-1 for the parts outside the CDR3, the full variable domain is EADIYQTPRYLVIGTGKKITLECSQTMGHDKMYWYQQDPGMELHLIHYSYGVNSTEKGDLSSESTVSRIRTEHFPLTLESARPSHTSQYLCASSPDRGGVRTEAFFGQGTRLTVV.

This clone showed up just once. The chain couples TRBV30 to TRBJ1-1; 10 bases line up with TRBD1. V shed 3 bases, J shed 8 bases, and the junction held 9 bases outside the gene matches. Germline assignment: CDR1 GTSNPN and CDR2 SVGIG (reference sequence). The CDR3 extends over 14 amino acids. The CDR3 sequence is CAWRRPGQGREAFF. The CDR3, as DNA: TGTGCCTGGAGGAGACCGGGACAGGGGAGAGAAGCTTTCTTT.

The chain recombines TRBV24-1 with TRBJ2-2; maybe TRBD1 (6 bases). Germline values: CDR1 KGHDR, CDR2 SFDVKD. Trimming removed 3 bases at V and 5 bases at J, with 15 bases between. The CDR3 totals 16 residues. CDR3 sequence (DNA): TGTGCCACCAGTGATAGGGACAAAGCGTTTACCGGGGAGCTGTTTTTT. As protein: CATSDRDKAFTGELFF.

This chain links TRBV29-1 with TRBJ1-1; D is uncertain. The V end lost 5 bases, the J end lost 1 base, and 8 bases lay between the germline ends. This CDR3 has 12 residues. Germline assignment: CDR1 SQVTM and CDR2 ANQGSEA. Here the CDR3 DNA reads TGCAGCGTTAAGGATCCGAACACTGAAGCTTTCTTT. Its protein product is CSVKDPNTEAFF.

The J gene is TRBJ2-7, the V gene TRBV5-4; possibly TRBD1 or TRBD2 for D (6 bases each). This CDR3 has 14 residues. CDR1 is SGHNT, CDR2 YYREEE, per germline (reference sequence). Trimming pared 1 base from V and 2 bases from J, leaving 10 bases between. The CDR3 spells CASSLTGAAYEQYF. In DNA form, the CDR3 reads TGTGCCAGCAGCTTGACGGGGGCCGCCTACGAGCAGTACTTC.

The CDR3 DNA reads TGTGCCAGCAGCCGGGACAGCTCTGGGGCCAACGTCCTGACTTTC. As protein: CASSRDSSGANVLTF. V is TRBV28 and J is TRBJ2-6; 7 positions match TRBD1. Looked up from germline, CDR1 is MDHEN and CDR2 is SYDVKM. The V gene end was trimmed by 6 bases and the J gene end by 0 bases; junction bases not matched to a gene: 2. The length of the CDR3 is 15 residues.

The chain uses TRBV6-1 and TRBJ1-5; D remains ambiguous. The CDR3 is 16 residues long. The germline gives CDR1 MNHNS, CDR2 SASEGT. Trimming took 1 base from V and 0 from J, leaving 10 bases between them. In DNA, the CDR3 is TGTGCCAGCAGTGAAGGAGGGCCCTATAGCAATCAGCCCCAGCATTTT. Translation gives CASSEGGPYSNQPQHF.

This chain joins TRBV23-1 and TRBJ1-5; D remains unclear. TRBV23-1 is flagged as an ORF with uncertain function. V lost 5 bases, J lost 10 bases, and 9 bases lay in between. The CDR3 extends over 11 amino acids. The CDR3 sequence: CASSTFLPQHF. The CDR3 DNA reads TGCGCCAGCAGTACCTTTTTACCCCAGCATTTT.

The rearrangement joins TRBV2 to TRBJ2-1; D is uncertain. V was pared by 4 bases and J by 4 bases, with 5 bases between. Germline assignment: CDR1 SNHLY and CDR2 FYNNEI. The length of the CDR3 is 12 residues. The CDR3 spells CASSAQYNEQFF. The DNA of the CDR3 is TGTGCCAGCAGTGCACAGTACAATGAGCAGTTCTTC.

V is TRBV2 and J is TRBJ2-5; 9 bases fit TRBD1. Germline CDR1 reads SNHLY; CDR2 reads FYNNEI. Unmatched junction bases numbered 2, after V lost 5 bases and J lost 4 bases. This CDR3 spans 13 amino acids. In nucleotides, the CDR3 is TGTGCCAGCAGTACAGGGGGCGGAGAGACCCAGTACTTC. This sequence encodes CASSTGGGETQYF. The variable domain in full, completed from reference TRBV2 and TRBJ2-5, reads EPEVTQTPSHQVTQMGQEVILRCVPISNHLYFYWYRQILGQKVEFLVSFYNNEISEKSEIFDDQFSVERPDGSNFTLKIRSTKLEDSAMYFCASSTGGGETQYFGPGTRLLVL.

J is TRBJ2-7 and V is TRBV7-3, with TRBD2 matching 10 bases. Per germline, CDR1 SGHTA and CDR2 FQGTGA. J gave up 2 bases and V 5 bases, and 3 bases lay outside the gene matches. This CDR3 spans 14 amino acids. In DNA form, the CDR3 reads TGTGCCAGCAGCAAACTAGCGGGGCCCTACGAGCAGTACTTC. Its translation: CASSKLAGPYEQYF. Variable domain in full (rest from reference TRBV7-3 and TRBJ2-7): GAGVSQTPSNKVTEKGKYVELRCDPISGHTALYWYRQSLGQGPEFLIYFQGTGAADDSGLPNDRFFAVRPEGSVSTLKIQRTERGDSAVYLCASSKLAGPYEQYFGPGTRLTVT.

V usage is TRBV15 and J usage is TRBJ1-2, with D maybe TRBD1 (5 bases). Germline-derived CDR1 and CDR2 are LNHNV and YYDKDF (reference sequence). Between the trimmed V and J ends, which lost 5 bases and 4 bases, there was a span of 14 bases. The CDR3 runs 14 residues. This CDR3 reads CATSPFQGGYGYTF. CDR3 nucleotide sequence: TGTGCCACCAGCCCCTTTCAGGGAGGCTATGGCTACACCTTC. Looking up the rest from reference TRBV15 and TRBJ1-2 gives the full variable domain: DAMVIQNPRYQVTQFGKPVTLSCSQTLNHNVMYWYQQKSSQAPKLLFHYYDKDFNNEADTPDNFQSRRPNTSFCFLDIRSPGLGDTAMYLCATSPFQGGYGYTFGSGTRLTVV.

The rearrangement uses TRBV9 and TRBJ2-3; 7 nucleotides line up with TRBD1. The V gene's germline CDR1 is SGDLS and CDR2 YYNGEE. The CDR3 spans 16 residues. V shed 0 bases and J 2 bases; nucleotides not matched to a gene: 6. CDR3 sequence reads: CASSVDRGSYTDTQYF. In DNA form, the CDR3 reads TGTGCCAGCAGCGTAGACAGGGGATCTTACACAGATACGCAGTATTTT.

The chain has TRBV18 and TRBJ2-3, with 7 bases fitting TRBD1. The CDR3 is 17 residues long. V was clipped by 8 bases and J by 2 bases; unmatched bases: 16. Germline assignment: CDR1 KGHSH and CDR2 LQKENI. The CDR3 coding sequence is TGTGCCAGCCGCCCCTCAGAGGGGGCAGCAATCACAGATACGCAGTATTTT. Protein product: CASRPSEGAAITDTQYF.

The chain carries TRBV6-5 and TRBJ1-1; D gene unclear. Germline CDR1 reads MNHEY; CDR2 reads SVGAGI. This CDR3 region has 13 residues. V lost 6 bases, J lost 6 bases, and 14 bases lay in between. The CDR3 coding sequence is TGTGCCAGCAGCCCCCCCAGGAGGTCTGAAGCTTTCTTT. Residues: CASSPPRRSEAFF.

V and J are TRBV7-2 and TRBJ2-4, with TRBD1 matching 8 bases. J lost 0 bases, V lost 4 bases, and 5 bases had no gene match. Germline V lookup: CDR1 SGHTA, CDR2 FQGNSA. This CDR3 spans 16 amino acids. CDR3 sequence (DNA): TGTGCCAGCAGCTCAGGGGGCTCCCCAGCCAAAAACATTCAGTACTTC. Translation: CASSSGGSPAKNIQYF.

The V call is TRBV3-1 (or the pseudogene TRBV3-2), the J call TRBJ2-3; 11 positions agree with TRBD2. Germline values: CDR1 LGHDT, CDR2 YNNKEL (reference sequence). This CDR3 has 13 residues. J was trimmed by 6 bases and V by 6 bases; bases with no gene match: 2. This CDR3 reads CASSRTSGDTQYF. The CDR3, as DNA: TGTGCCAGCAGTCGGACTAGCGGGGATACGCAGTATTTT.

The CDR3 coding sequence is TGCGCCAGCAGTGGGGGTCCCTCGGGCGAGCAGTACTTC. This codes for CASSGGPSGEQYF. The J gene is TRBJ2-7, the V gene TRBV10-1; D not resolved. The CDR3 runs to 13 residues. Trimming pared 4 bases from V and 6 bases from J, leaving 13 bases between. Germline V lookup: CDR1 WNHNN, CDR2 SYGVQD (reference sequence).

This clone was seen just once. V usage is TRBV3-1 (or the pseudogene TRBV3-2) and J usage is TRBJ1-1, with D uncertain. Germline V gene sequence: CDR1 LGHDT, CDR2 YNNKEL (reference sequence). The CDR3 has 16 amino acids. The V end lost 4 bases, the J end lost 5 bases, and 20 bases lay between the germline ends. The CDR3 protein is CASSPTQVGAGTEAFF. CDR3 DNA: TGTGCCAGCAGCCCGACCCAAGTCGGAGCGGGGACTGAAGCTTTCTTT.

J is TRBJ2-3 and V is TRBV12-3 or TRBV12-4; D is possibly TRBD1 or TRBD2 (5 bases each). There are 13 residues in the CDR3. Trimming took 3 bases from V and 6 from J, leaving 10 bases between them. This CDR3 reads CASSLGEIDTQYF. The CDR3 DNA is TGTGCCAGCAGTTTGGGGGAAATTGATACGCAGTATTTT.